The sequence of this T cell receptor (beta chain) was determined in a study of blood T cell repertoires in COVID-19. Study-wide context: Cohort 3 recovery required two negative PCRs, clearance, or symptom resolution. COVID-19 samples collected from the United States, Italy and Spain covered acute and convalescent phases.

Enrolled through a virtual design, the participants were between roughly 18 and 95 years of age and came from roughly 22 US areas. The data were produced by immunoSEQ multiplex PCR, yet TCRdb's version contains in-frame clones alone and is incomplete. Among about 140,000 clones, approximately 80% were seen once, and the ten largest hold around 3.9%. CDR3 length: 18 residues. Germline lookup yields CDR1 MDHEN and CDR2 SYDVKM. The V segment lost 2 bases and the J segment 7 bases; nucleotides outside the gene matches: 17. The V and J genes are TRBV28 and TRBJ1-2, with 9 bases identical to TRBD1. The sequence derives from a man in his fifties or sixties in a cohort exposed to, infected with or recovered from COVID-19 (not recorded which). What was sequenced was PBMCs or T cells enriched from blood (not recorded which). CDR3 in amino acids: CASSLPQGQGLPQGGYTF. DNA for the CDR3: TGTGCCAGCAGTTTACCCCAGGGACAGGGCCTTCCCCAAGGTGGCTACACCTTC.